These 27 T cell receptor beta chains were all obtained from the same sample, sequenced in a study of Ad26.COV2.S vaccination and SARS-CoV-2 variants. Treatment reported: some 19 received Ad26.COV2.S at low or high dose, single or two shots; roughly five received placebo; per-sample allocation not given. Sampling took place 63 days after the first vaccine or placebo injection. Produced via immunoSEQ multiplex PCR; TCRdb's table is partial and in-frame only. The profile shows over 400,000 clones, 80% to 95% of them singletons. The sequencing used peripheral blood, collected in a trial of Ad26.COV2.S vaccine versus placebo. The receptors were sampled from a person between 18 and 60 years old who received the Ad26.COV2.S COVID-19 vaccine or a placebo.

The DNA for the CDR3 is TGTGCCAGCAGTAAGACTAGCGGGGGGGCGCCTCGCGAGCAGTACTTC. Its translation is CASSKTSGGAPREQYF. The chain joins TRBV3-1 (or the pseudogene TRBV3-2) to TRBJ2-7; 14 bases align to TRBD2. Germline V CDR1 and CDR2: LGHDT, YNNKEL (reference sequence). This CDR3 is built from 16 residues. Trimming took 6 bases from V and 6 from J; bases not matched to a gene: 10.

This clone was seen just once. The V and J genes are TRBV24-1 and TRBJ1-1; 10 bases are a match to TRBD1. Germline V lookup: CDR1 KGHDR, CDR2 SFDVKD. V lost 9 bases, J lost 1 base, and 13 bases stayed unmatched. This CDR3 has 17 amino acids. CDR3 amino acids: CATGQGDVGFRNTEAFF. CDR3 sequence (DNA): TGTGCCACCGGACAGGGGGATGTCGGTTTTCGGAACACTGAAGCTTTCTTT.

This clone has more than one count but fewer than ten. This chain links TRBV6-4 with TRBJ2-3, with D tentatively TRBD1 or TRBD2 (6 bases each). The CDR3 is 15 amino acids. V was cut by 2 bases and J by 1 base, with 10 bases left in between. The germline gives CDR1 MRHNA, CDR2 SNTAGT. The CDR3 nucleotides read TGTGCCAGCAGTGACAAGGGGGGCGGCACAGATACGCAGTATTTT. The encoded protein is CASSDKGGGTDTQYF.

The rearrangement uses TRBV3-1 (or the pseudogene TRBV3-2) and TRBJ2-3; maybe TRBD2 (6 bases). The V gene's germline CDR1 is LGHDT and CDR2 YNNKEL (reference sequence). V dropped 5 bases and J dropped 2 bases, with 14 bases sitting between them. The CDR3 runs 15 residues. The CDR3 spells CASSAPSDPTDTQYF. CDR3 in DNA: TGTGCCAGCAGCGCACCTAGCGACCCCACAGATACGCAGTATTTT.

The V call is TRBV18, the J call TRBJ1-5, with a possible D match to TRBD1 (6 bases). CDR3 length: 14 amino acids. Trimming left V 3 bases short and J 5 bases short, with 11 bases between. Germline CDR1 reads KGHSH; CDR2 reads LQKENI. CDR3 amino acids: CASSPSAGDQPQHF. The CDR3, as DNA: TGTGCCAGCTCACCCTCCGCAGGGGATCAGCCCCAGCATTTT.

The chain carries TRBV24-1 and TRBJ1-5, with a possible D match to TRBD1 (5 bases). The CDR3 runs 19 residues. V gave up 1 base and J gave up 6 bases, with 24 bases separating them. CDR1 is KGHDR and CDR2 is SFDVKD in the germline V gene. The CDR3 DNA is TGTGCCACCAGTGATTTAACAGTCTACTTTACGACAGAAACTCAGCCCCAGCATTTT. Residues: CATSDLTVYFTTETQPQHF.

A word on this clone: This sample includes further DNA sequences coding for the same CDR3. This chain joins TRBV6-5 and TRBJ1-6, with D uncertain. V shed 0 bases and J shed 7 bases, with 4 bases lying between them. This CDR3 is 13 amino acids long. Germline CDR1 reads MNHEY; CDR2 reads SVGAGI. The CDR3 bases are TGTGCCAGCAGTTACTCAGAGAATTCACCCCTCCACTTT. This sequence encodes CASSYSENSPLHF.

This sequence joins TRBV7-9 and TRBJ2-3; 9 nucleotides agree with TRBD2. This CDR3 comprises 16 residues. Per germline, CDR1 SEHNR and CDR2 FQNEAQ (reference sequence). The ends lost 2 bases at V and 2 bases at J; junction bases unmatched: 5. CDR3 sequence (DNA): TGTGCCAGCAGCTTATCGACTAGCGGCTTCACAGATACGCAGTATTTT. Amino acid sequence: CASSLSTSGFTDTQYF.

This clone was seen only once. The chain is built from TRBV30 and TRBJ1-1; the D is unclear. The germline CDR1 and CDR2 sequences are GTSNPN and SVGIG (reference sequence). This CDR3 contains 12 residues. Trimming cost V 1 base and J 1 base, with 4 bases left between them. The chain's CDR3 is CAWSEGNTEAFF. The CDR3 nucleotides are TGTGCCTGGAGTGAGGGGAACACTGAAGCTTTCTTT.

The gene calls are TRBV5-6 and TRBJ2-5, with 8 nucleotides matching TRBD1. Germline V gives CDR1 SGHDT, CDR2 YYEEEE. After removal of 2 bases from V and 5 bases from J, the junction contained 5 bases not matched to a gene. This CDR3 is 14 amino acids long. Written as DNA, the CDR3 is TGTGCCAGCAGCTTACAGGGGGTTGAGGAGACCCAGTACTTC. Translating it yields CASSLQGVEETQYF.

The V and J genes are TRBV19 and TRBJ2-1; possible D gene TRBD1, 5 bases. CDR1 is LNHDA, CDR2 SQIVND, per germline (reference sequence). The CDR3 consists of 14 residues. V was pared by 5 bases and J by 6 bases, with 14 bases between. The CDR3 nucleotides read TGTGCCAGTAGTCCACGAGACAGAGTCAATGAGCAGTTCTTC. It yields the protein CASSPRDRVNEQFF.

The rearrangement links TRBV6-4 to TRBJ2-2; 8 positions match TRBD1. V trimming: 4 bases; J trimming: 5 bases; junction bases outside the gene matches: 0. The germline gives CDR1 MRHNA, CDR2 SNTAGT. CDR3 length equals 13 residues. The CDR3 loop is CASSGTGTGELFF. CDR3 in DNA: TGTGCCAGCAGTGGGACAGGGACCGGGGAGCTGTTTTTT.

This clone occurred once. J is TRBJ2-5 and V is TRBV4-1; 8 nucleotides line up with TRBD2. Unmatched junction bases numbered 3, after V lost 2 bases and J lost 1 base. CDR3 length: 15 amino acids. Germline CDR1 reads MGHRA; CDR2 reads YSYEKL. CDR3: CASSQHGTSQETQYF. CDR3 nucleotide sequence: TGCGCCAGCAGCCAACATGGGACTAGCCAAGAGACCCAGTACTTC.

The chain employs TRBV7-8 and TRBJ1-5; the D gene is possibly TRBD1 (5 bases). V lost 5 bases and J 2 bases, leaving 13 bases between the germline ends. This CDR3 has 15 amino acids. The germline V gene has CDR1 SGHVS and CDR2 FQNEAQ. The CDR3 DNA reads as TGTGCCAGCAGCAGGGCAGGGACGGGCAATCAGCCCCAGCATTTT. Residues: CASSRAGTGNQPQHF.

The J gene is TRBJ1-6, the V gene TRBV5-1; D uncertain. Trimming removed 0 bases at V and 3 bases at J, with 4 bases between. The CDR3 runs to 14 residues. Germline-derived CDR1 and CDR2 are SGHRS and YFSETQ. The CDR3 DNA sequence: TGCGCCAGCAGCTTGGCGGGCTATAATTCACCCCTCCACTTT. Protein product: CASSLAGYNSPLHF.

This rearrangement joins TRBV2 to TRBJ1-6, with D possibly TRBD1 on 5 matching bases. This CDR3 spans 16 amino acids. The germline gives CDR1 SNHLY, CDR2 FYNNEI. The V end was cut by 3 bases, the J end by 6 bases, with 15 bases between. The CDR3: CASSEQGSGVNSPLHF. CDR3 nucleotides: TGTGCCAGCAGTGAGCAGGGCTCGGGCGTTAATTCACCCCTCCACTTT.

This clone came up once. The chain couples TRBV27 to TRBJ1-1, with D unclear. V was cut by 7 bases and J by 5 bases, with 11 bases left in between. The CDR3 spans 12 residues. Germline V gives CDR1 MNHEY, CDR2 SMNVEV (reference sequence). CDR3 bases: TGTGCCAGCAATGACCACGGGACTGAAGCTTTCTTT. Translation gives CASNDHGTEAFF.

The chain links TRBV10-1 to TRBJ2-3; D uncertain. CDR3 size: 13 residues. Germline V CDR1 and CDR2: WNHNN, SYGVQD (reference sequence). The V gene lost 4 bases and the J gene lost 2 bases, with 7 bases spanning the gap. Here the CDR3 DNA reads TGCGCCAGCAGTGTAAGGACCACAGATACGCAGTATTTT. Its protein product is CASSVRTTDTQYF.

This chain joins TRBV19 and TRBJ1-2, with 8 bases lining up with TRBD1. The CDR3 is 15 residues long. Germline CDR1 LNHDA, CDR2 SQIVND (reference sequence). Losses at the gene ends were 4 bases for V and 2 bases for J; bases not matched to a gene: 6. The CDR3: CASSSPGQVNYGYTF. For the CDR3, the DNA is TGTGCCAGTAGTAGCCCGGGACAGGTGAACTATGGCTACACCTTC.

The CDR3 spells CASSIAGELFF. The CDR3 DNA reads as TGTGCCAGTAGTATTGCGGGGGAGCTGTTTTTT. This rearrangement joins TRBV19 to TRBJ2-2; no reliable D call. The CDR3 is 11 amino acids. The V end lost 3 bases, the J end lost 8 bases, and 4 bases lay between the germline ends. Germline V gene data show CDR1 as LNHDA and CDR2 as SQIVND (reference sequence).

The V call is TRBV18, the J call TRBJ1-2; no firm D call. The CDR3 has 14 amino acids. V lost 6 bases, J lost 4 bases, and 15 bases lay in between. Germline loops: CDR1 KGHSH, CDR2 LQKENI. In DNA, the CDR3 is TGTGCCAGCTCCCCTGTGGACGGGTCCTATGGCTACACCTTC. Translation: CASSPVDGSYGYTF. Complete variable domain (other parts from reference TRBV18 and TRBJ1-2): NAGVMQNPRHLVRRRGQEARLRCSPMKGHSHVYWYRQLPEEGLKFMVYLQKENIIDESGMPKERFSAEFPKEGPSILRIQQVVRGDSAAYFCASSPVDGSYGYTFGSGTRLTVV.

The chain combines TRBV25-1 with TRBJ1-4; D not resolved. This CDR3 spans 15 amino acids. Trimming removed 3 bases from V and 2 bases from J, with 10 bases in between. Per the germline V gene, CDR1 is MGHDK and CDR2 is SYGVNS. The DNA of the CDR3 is TGTGCCAGCAGTGACAGATCGGGGACTAATGAAAAACTGTTTTTT. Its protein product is CASSDRSGTNEKLFF.

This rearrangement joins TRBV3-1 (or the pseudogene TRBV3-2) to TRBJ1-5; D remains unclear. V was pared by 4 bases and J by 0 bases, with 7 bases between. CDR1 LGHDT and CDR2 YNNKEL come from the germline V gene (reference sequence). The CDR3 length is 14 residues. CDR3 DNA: TGTGCCAGCAGCCCCAATTATAGCAATCAGCCCCAGCATTTT. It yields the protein CASSPNYSNQPQHF.

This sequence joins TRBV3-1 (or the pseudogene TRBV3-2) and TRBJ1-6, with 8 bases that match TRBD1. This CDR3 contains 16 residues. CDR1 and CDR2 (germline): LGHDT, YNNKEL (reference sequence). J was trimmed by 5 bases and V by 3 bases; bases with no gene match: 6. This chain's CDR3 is CASSHRGQGDNSPLHF. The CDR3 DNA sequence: TGTGCCAGCAGCCACCGCGGACAGGGAGATAATTCACCCCTCCACTTT.

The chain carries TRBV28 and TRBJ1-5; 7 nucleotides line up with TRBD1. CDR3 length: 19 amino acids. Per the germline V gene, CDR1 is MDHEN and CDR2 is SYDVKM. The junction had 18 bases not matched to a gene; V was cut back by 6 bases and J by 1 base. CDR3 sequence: CASRPRPGQQGWSNQPQHF. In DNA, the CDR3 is TGTGCCAGCAGGCCACGCCCGGGACAGCAGGGTTGGAGCAATCAGCCCCAGCATTTT.

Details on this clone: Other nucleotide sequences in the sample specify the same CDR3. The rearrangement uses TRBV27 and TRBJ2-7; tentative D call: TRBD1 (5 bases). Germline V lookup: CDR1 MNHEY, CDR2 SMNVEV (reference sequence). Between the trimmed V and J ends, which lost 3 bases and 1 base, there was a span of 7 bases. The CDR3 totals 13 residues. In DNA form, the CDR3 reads TGTGCCAGCAGTTTGGCAGGGTCCTACGAGCAGTACTTC. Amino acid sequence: CASSLAGSYEQYF.

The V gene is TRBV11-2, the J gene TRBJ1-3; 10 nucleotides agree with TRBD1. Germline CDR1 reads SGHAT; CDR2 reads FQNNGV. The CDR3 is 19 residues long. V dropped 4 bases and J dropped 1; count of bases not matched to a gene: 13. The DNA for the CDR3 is TGTGCCAGCAGCTCCCCCCGGGACAGGGGTCTTACTTCTGGAAACACCATATATTTT. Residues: CASSSPRDRGLTSGNTIYF.